The sequence of this T cell receptor beta chain was determined in a study of T cells after yellow fever vaccination. 5'RACE template switching generated TCR cDNA, adding a universal primer site and UMIs. TCRdb re-called the 5' RACE reads with MiXCR, one entry per CDR3 protein. This table has roughly 400,000 distinct CDR3 sequences, approximately 19% appearing once. Study outcomes and limitations: The booster saw the reappearance of most primary-vaccination clones (approximately 97% CD4, around 88% CD8). Weaker, the secondary response peaked sooner, at day 5 versus 15.

This clonotype showed up just a few times. Its antigen remains unidentified. The V end was cut by 4 bases, the J end by 6 bases, with 12 bases between. Germline V gene lookup returns CDR1 MNHEY and CDR2 SVGEGT. The CDR3 has 13 amino acids. The rearrangement links TRBV6-2 or TRBV6-3 to TRBJ2-5, with a possible D match to TRBD2 (6 bases). This TCR was sampled from a man aged 18-30 years who received the YFV17D yellow fever vaccine. The sequenced sample was PBMCs, obtained before the yellow fever booster vaccination. The CDR3 is CASSWGGSQTQYF. CDR3 bases: TGTGCCAGCAGTTGGGGAGGATCTCAGACCCAGTACTTC.